Presented here are 28 T cell receptor beta chains from one specimen sequenced in a study of T cell changes during pregnancy in multiple sclerosis. The data were produced by immunoSEQ multiplex PCR, yet TCRdb's version contains in-frame clones alone and is incomplete. The table lists tens of thousands of clones, roughly 90% of them singletons. The sequencing used CD4+ T cells from peripheral blood mononuclear cells, collected after pregnancy. The receptors originated from a female donor in good health, enrolled as a control in a pregnancy study.

This clone was observed a few times. V usage is TRBV19 and J usage is TRBJ1-1; D unclear. V lost 3 bases and J 5 bases, leaving 16 bases between the germline ends. This CDR3 contains 15 residues. Germline assignment: CDR1 LNHDA and CDR2 SQIVND (reference sequence). CDR3 nucleotide sequence: TGTGCCAGTAGTATCCGGGTCTCTGGAGGGACTGAAGCTTTCTTT. Amino acids: CASSIRVSGGTEAFF.

CDR3 region: CASSQEVSRSYEQYF. The CDR3 bases are TGCGCCAGCAGCCAAGAAGTATCGAGAAGCTACGAGCAGTACTTC. The rearrangement links TRBV4-3 to TRBJ2-7; D is ambiguous. The V and J ends lost 0 bases and 3 bases respectively, with 12 bases between them. The V gene's germline CDR1 is LGHNA and CDR2 YSLEER. The CDR3 spans 15 residues.

The chain employs TRBV19 and TRBJ1-1; the D gene is possibly TRBD1 (6 bases). The germline V gene encodes CDR1 LNHDA and CDR2 SQIVND (reference sequence). The V gene lost 5 bases and the J gene lost 4 bases, with 14 bases spanning the gap. The CDR3 totals 14 residues. CDR3 region: CASSVDRRGTEAFF. CDR3 bases: TGTGCCAGTAGTGTTGACAGGAGAGGCACTGAAGCTTTCTTT.

This sequence joins TRBV4-1 and TRBJ2-5; 7 nucleotides match TRBD2. The CDR3 spans 15 residues. Germline loops: CDR1 MGHRA, CDR2 YSYEKL. V lost 3 bases, J lost 4 bases, and 8 bases stayed unmatched. CDR3 bases: TGCGCCAGCAGCCATCTGACTAGCCAGAGAGAGACCCAGTACTTC. Translating gives CASSHLTSQRETQYF.

The DNA of the CDR3 is TGTGCCAGCAGCGTAGTGGCAGCGGGGGATACCTACAATGAGCAGTTCTTC. Translated: CASSVVAAGDTYNEQFF. The rearrangement joins TRBV9 to TRBJ2-1; 8 bases fit TRBD2. After removal of 0 bases from V and 2 bases from J, the junction contained 7 bases not matched to a gene. Germline V gene sequence: CDR1 SGDLS, CDR2 YYNGEE. This CDR3 region has 17 residues.

In DNA, the CDR3 is TGTGCCAGTAGTATAGAGGGGGGAGGTGAGCAGTTCTTC. Translating it yields CASSIEGGGEQFF. V usage is TRBV19 and J usage is TRBJ2-1; TRBD2 might be the D (6 bases). Germline values: CDR1 LNHDA, CDR2 SQIVND (reference sequence). Trimming took off 0 bases at V and 9 bases at J, with 9 bases between the two ends. This CDR3 has 13 residues.

This chain connects TRBV9 to TRBJ1-6, with 7 bases lining up with TRBD1. V was pared by 3 bases and J by 6 bases, with 9 bases of the junction left unmatched. Germline V gives CDR1 SGDLS, CDR2 YYNGEE. The CDR3 runs to 16 residues. Here the CDR3 DNA reads TGTGCCAGCAGCGGAAGACAGGGTACGATTAATTCACCCCTCCACTTT. This encodes CASSGRQGTINSPLHF.

This clone was counted a few times. The gene calls are TRBV30 and TRBJ1-5; maybe TRBD1 (5 bases). Germline assignment: CDR1 GTSNPN and CDR2 SVGIG (reference sequence). V lost 1 base, J lost 7 bases, and 11 bases lay in between. This CDR3 region has 13 residues. The CDR3: CAWSEGMGQPQHF. CDR3 DNA sequence: TGTGCCTGGAGTGAGGGGATGGGGCAGCCCCAGCATTTT.

The rearrangement uses TRBV19 and TRBJ1-2, with 8 bases that match TRBD1. The germline CDR1 and CDR2 sequences are LNHDA and SQIVND (reference sequence). Germline trimming cut 10 bases from V and 0 bases from J; bases unmatched to any gene: 4. This CDR3 spans 13 amino acids. The CDR3 region is CATRTGPNYGYTF. CDR3 bases: TGTGCCACCAGGACAGGGCCTAACTATGGCTACACCTTC.

The rearrangement links TRBV4-1 to TRBJ1-5; no definite D call. CDR3 length equals 15 residues. Trimming cost V 3 bases and J 1 base, with 10 bases left between them. Germline CDR1 reads MGHRA; CDR2 reads YSYEKL. In DNA form, the CDR3 reads TGCGCCAGCAGCCAGGCAGGTGGGAGCAATCAGCCCCAGCATTTT. Protein product: CASSQAGGSNQPQHF.

This clone was seen a single time. The chain carries TRBV30 and TRBJ1-2; D gene unclear. Deletions cut 0 bases from V and 4 bases from J, with 9 bases between. CDR3 length: 13 residues. The germline gives CDR1 GTSNPN, CDR2 SVGIG (reference sequence). Here the CDR3 reads CAWSVNGRYGYTF. CDR3 sequence (DNA): TGTGCCTGGAGTGTAAATGGCCGCTATGGCTACACCTTC.

V and J are TRBV2 and TRBJ2-3, with 8 bases that match TRBD1. This CDR3 comprises 15 residues. Per germline, CDR1 SNHLY and CDR2 FYNNEI. With 4 bases clipped from V and 2 bases from J, the junction kept 5 bases outside the gene matches. The CDR3 sequence is CASSGTGTLTDTQYF. The CDR3 nucleotides read TGTGCCAGCAGTGGGACAGGGACACTCACAGATACGCAGTATTTT.

The rearrangement joins TRBV11-2 to TRBJ2-2; 7 bases align to TRBD2. Per germline, CDR1 SGHAT and CDR2 FQNNGV. CDR3 length: 15 amino acids. V was clipped by 2 bases and J by 4 bases; unmatched bases: 4. The CDR3 here is CASSLRLALTGELFF. The CDR3 nucleotides read TGTGCCAGCAGCTTAAGACTAGCTCTCACCGGGGAGCTGTTTTTT.

CDR3 amino acids: CASTRMGQPYEQYF. In DNA form, the CDR3 reads TGTGCCAGCACCCGTATGGGGCAGCCCTACGAGCAGTACTTC. V usage is TRBV7-2 and J usage is TRBJ2-7, with D perhaps matching TRBD1 (5 bases). The CDR3 totals 14 residues. V was pared by 7 bases and J by 2 bases, with 15 bases between. CDR1 and CDR2 (germline): SGHTA, FQGNSA.

This rearrangement joins TRBV27 to TRBJ2-1, with 7 bases matching TRBD1. The CDR3 contains 16 residues. Germline lookup yields CDR1 MNHEY and CDR2 SMNVEV (reference sequence). V shed 2 bases, J shed 7 bases, and the junction held 11 bases outside the gene matches. The CDR3, as DNA: TGTGCCAGCAGTTTACCCCCCTGGACAGGTTCGAATGAGCAGTTCTTC. Protein product: CASSLPPWTGSNEQFF.

This chain links TRBV5-1 with TRBJ2-7; D gene unclear. The V and J ends lost 1 base and 6 bases respectively, with 8 bases between them. Germline CDR1 SGHRS, CDR2 YFSETQ. The CDR3 totals 12 residues. The CDR3 loop reads CASSLSGLEQYF. CDR3 DNA sequence: TGCGCCAGCAGCTTGTCTGGGCTCGAGCAGTACTTC.

The rearrangement links TRBV19 to TRBJ1-5; 9 nucleotides line up with TRBD1. CDR1 and CDR2 from the germline V gene are LNHDA and SQIVND (reference sequence). This CDR3 has 18 amino acids. V dropped 4 bases and J dropped 0; count of bases not matched to a gene: 10. The CDR3: CASSNYRGRGSSNQPQHF. CDR3 in DNA: TGTGCCAGTAGTAACTACAGGGGGCGTGGGAGTAGCAATCAGCCCCAGCATTTT.

The rearrangement links TRBV4-3 to TRBJ2-1; 9 bases fit TRBD2. Germline V lookup: CDR1 LGHNA, CDR2 YSLEER. The CDR3 is 16 amino acids. Trimming removed 1 base from V and 4 bases from J; junction bases left unmatched: 5. The chain's CDR3 is CASSQAPRGGYNEQFF. The CDR3 coding sequence is TGCGCCAGCAGCCAAGCCCCGCGGGGGGGTTACAATGAGCAGTTCTTC.

J is TRBJ2-1 and V is TRBV15; weak D call: TRBD2 (7 bases). Germline V gene data show CDR1 as LNHNV and CDR2 as YYDKDF (reference sequence). The CDR3 covers 17 residues. The V gene lost 0 bases and the J gene lost 3 bases, with 15 bases spanning the gap. In DNA, the CDR3 is TGTGCCACCAGCAGAGATGGGGGCGGGGGCCTCTACAATGAGCAGTTCTTC. Its protein is CATSRDGGGGLYNEQFF.

The CDR3 here is CASLYRVNTEAFF. The CDR3 bases are TGTGCCAGCTTGTACAGGGTGAACACTGAAGCTTTCTTT. V gene TRBV2 combines with J gene TRBJ1-1; possible D gene TRBD1, 6 bases. V gave up 8 bases and J gave up 0 bases, with 10 bases separating them. The germline gives CDR1 SNHLY, CDR2 FYNNEI. CDR3 length equals 13 residues.

This clone was seen once. The chain recombines TRBV6-6 with TRBJ2-7, with D perhaps matching TRBD1 (6 bases). V lost 4 bases and J lost 6, with 19 bases in between. This CDR3 spans 15 amino acids. Germline CDR1 reads MNHNY; CDR2 reads SVGAGI (reference sequence). CDR3 DNA sequence: TGTGCCAGCAGTTTAACTAACACTCAGGGGCGCGAGCAGTACTTC. Translated: CASSLTNTQGREQYF.

The V call is TRBV6-6, the J call TRBJ1-2; D ambiguous. V gave up 8 bases and J gave up 2 bases, with 21 bases separating them. This CDR3 has 16 residues. Germline-derived CDR1 and CDR2 are MNHNY and SVGAGI (reference sequence). The CDR3 reads CASSRFSGPENYGYTF. CDR3 nucleotide sequence: TGTGCCAGCTCCAGGTTCTCAGGTCCCGAGAACTATGGCTACACCTTC.

This sequence joins TRBV30 and TRBJ2-3; maybe TRBD2 (5 bases). CDR3 length equals 13 residues. The V gene lost 4 bases and the J gene lost 7 bases, with 15 bases spanning the gap. Germline V gene lookup returns CDR1 GTSNPN and CDR2 SVGIG (reference sequence). The CDR3 loop reads CAWNSGNGYTQYF. The CDR3 bases are TGTGCCTGGAACTCGGGGAACGGATATACGCAGTATTTT.

The chain recombines TRBV28 with TRBJ1-2, with 8 bases fitting TRBD1. Germline CDR1 MDHEN, CDR2 SYDVKM. J was trimmed by 3 bases and V by 6 bases; bases with no gene match: 18. The CDR3 extends over 18 amino acids. The CDR3 loop is CASSRGGQGKAWDYGYTF. The CDR3 nucleotides are TGTGCCAGCAGCCGAGGCGGACAGGGAAAAGCGTGGGACTATGGCTACACCTTC.

V is TRBV5-4 and J is TRBJ2-5; D might be TRBD1 (5 bases). Germline loops: CDR1 SGHNT, CDR2 YYREEE (reference sequence). This CDR3 has 13 residues. Trimming cost V 4 bases and J 5 bases, with 12 bases left between them. The CDR3 protein is CASSPQGAETQYF. As DNA, the CDR3 is TGTGCCAGCAGCCCCCAGGGTGCGGAGACCCAGTACTTC.

This clone has just one count. The chain uses TRBV4-3 and TRBJ2-1, with 8 nucleotides matching TRBD1. The CDR3 consists of 17 residues. V was clipped by 0 bases and J by 7 bases; unmatched bases: 11. Germline V gene sequence: CDR1 LGHNA, CDR2 YSLEER. The CDR3 coding sequence is TGCGCCAGCAGCCAAGATTGGGCGTCAAACAGGGGGAATGAGCAGTTCTTC. Amino acid sequence: CASSQDWASNRGNEQFF.

The genes are TRBV7-6 and TRBJ2-7; weak D call: TRBD1 (6 bases). Trimming stripped 2 bases from V and 3 bases from J, with 11 bases between. Germline loops: CDR1 SGHVS, CDR2 FNYEAQ. This CDR3 has 14 amino acids. CDR3 in DNA: TGTGCCAGCAGCTTAAGCCAGGGGCGCTACGAGCAGTACTTC. Its protein is CASSLSQGRYEQYF. The full variable domain, completed using reference TRBV7-6 and TRBJ2-7, is GAGVSQSPRYKVTKRGQDVALRCDPISGHVSLYWYRQALGQGPEFLTYFNYEAQQDKSGLPNDRFSAERPEGSISTLTIQRTEQRDSAMYRCASSLSQGRYEQYFGPGTRLTVT.

V is TRBV6-1 and J is TRBJ1-6, with D perhaps matching TRBD1 (5 bases). Deletions cut 2 bases from V and 8 bases from J, with 19 bases between. The CDR3 is 17 residues long. Per germline, CDR1 MNHNS and CDR2 SASEGT. CDR3 sequence (DNA): TGTGCCAGCAGTGAACTCCCCTATGGGGCAGCAGATTCACCCCTCCACTTT. Translated, it gives CASSELPYGAADSPLHF.